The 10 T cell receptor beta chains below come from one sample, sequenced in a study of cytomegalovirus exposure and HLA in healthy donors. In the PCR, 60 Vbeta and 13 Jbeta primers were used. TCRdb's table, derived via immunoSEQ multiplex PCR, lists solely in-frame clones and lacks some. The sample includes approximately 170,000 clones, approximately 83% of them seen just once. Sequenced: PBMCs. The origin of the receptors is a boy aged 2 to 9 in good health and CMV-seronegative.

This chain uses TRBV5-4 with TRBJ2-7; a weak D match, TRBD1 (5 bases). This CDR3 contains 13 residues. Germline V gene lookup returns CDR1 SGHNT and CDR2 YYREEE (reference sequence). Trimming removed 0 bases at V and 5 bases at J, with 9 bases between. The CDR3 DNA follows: TGTGCCAGCAGCTTGGGCAGGGTGGACGAGCAGTACTTC. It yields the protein CASSLGRVDEQYF.

The CDR3 nucleotides read TGTGCCAGCAGTTCCCAATTGGAGAGGCACACTGAAGCTTTCTTT. Residues: CASSSQLERHTEAFF. This chain uses TRBV6-5 with TRBJ1-1; D gene unclear. The CDR3 is 15 amino acids. V shed 4 bases and J shed 3 bases, with 15 bases lying between them. CDR1 MNHEY and CDR2 SVGAGI come from the germline V gene.

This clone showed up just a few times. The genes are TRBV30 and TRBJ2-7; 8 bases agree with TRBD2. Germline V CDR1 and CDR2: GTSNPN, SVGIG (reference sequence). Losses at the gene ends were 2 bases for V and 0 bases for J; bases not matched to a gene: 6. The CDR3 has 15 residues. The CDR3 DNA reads TGTGCCTGGAGTAATGGGCTAGCGGGCTCCTACGAGCAGTACTTC. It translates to CAWSNGLAGSYEQYF.

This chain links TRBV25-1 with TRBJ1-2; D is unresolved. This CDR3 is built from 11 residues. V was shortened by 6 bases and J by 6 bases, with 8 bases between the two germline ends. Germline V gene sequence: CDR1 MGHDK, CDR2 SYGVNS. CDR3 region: CASRGGDGYTF. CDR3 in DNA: TGTGCCAGCAGGGGCGGGGATGGCTACACCTTC.

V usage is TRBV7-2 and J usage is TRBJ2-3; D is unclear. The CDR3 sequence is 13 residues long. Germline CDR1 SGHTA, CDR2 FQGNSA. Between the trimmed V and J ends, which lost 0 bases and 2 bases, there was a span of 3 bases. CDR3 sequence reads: CASSLAYTDTQYF. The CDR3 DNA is TGTGCCAGCAGCTTAGCCTACACAGATACGCAGTATTTT.

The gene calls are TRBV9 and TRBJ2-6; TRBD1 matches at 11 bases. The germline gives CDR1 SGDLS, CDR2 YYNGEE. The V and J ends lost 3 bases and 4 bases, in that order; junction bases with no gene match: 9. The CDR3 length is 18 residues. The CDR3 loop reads CASSASGTGGSGANVLTF. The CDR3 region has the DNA TGTGCCAGCAGCGCATCCGGGACAGGGGGGTCAGGGGCCAACGTCCTGACTTTC.

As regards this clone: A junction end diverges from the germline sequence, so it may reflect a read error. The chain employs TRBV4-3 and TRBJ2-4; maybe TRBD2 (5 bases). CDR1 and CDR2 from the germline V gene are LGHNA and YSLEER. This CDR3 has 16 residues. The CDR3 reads CASSQGGRGWGNSQYF. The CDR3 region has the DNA TGCGCCAGCAGCCAAGGGGGTCGGGGTTGGGGAAACAGTCAGTACTTC.

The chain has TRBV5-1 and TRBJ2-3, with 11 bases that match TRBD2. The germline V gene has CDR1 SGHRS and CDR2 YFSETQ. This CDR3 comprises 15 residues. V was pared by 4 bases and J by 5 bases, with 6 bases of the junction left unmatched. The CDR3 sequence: CASSRGLAVKDTQYF. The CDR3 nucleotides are TGCGCCAGCAGCAGGGGACTAGCGGTAAAAGATACGCAGTATTTT.

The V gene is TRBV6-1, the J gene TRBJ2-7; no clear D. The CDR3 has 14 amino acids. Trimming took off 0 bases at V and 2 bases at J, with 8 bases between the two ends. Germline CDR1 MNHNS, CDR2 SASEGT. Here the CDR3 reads CASSEALQAYEQYF. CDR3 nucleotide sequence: TGTGCCAGCAGTGAAGCGCTTCAGGCCTACGAGCAGTACTTC.

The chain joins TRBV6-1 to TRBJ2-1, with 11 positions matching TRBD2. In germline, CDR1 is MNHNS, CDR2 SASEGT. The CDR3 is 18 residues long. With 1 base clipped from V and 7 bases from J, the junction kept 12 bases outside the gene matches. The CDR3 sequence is CASSEGAITSGGINEQFF. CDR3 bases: TGTGCCAGCAGTGAAGGGGCTATAACTAGCGGGGGAATTAATGAGCAGTTCTTC.